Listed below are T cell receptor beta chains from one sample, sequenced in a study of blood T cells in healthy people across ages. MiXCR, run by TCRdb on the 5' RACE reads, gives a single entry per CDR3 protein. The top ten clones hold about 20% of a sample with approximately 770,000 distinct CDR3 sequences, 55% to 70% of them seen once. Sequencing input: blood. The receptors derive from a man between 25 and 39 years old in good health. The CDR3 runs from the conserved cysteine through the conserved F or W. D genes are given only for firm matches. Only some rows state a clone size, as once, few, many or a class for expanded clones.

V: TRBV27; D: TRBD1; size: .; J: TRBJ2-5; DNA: TGTGCCAGCACTTCCGGGCGGTACAGGGGGCCGGGGACCCAGTACTTC; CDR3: CASTSGRYRGPGTQYF
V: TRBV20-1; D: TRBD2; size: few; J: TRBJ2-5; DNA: TGCAGTGCTAGAAAGACTAGCGGAGTAGAGACCCAGTACTTC; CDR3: CSARKTSGVETQYF
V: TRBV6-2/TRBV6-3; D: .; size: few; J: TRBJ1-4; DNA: TGTGCCAGCAGTTCCGGGACCTCCAATGAAAAACTGTTTTTT; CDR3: CASSSGTSNEKLFF
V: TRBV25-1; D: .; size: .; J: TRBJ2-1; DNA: TGTGCCAGTACCGGGATCCAGCAGTTCTTC; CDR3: CASTGIQQFF
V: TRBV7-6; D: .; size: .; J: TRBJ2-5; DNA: TGTGCCAGCAGCTTTTGGGGGGCTCAAGAGACCCAGTACTTC; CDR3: CASSFWGAQETQYF
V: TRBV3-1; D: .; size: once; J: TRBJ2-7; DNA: TGTGCCAGCAGCATAGGACCCTACGAGCAGTACTTC; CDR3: CASSIGPYEQYF
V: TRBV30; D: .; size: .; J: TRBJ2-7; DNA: TGTGCCTGGAGTAGTACAGGGTTTTACGAGCAGTACTTC; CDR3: CAWSSTGFYEQYF
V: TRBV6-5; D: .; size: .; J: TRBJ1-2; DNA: TGTGCCAGCAGGATTACAGAGAACTATGGCTACACCTTC; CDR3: CASRITENYGYTF
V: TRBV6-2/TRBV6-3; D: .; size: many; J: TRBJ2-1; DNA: TGTGCCAGCAGTCCCGGACATGAGCAGTTCTTC; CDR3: CASSPGHEQFF
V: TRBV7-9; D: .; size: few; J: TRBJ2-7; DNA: TGTGCCAGCAGCGCCTTCGGGGGCTACGAGCAGTACTTC; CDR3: CASSAFGGYEQYF
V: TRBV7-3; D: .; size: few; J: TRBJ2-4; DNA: TGTGCCAGCAGCTTAAAGACGACCACTGAGCAGTACTTC; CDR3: CASSLKTTTEQYF
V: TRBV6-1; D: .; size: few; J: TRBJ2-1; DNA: TGTGCCAGCAGTGGCCCCACGGGAGCCTCCTACAATGAGCAGTTCTTC; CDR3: CASSGPTGASYNEQFF
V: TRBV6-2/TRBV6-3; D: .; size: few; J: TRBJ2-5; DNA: TGTGCCAGCAGTCATCGGACAGGAGGGGAGACCCAGTACTTC; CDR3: CASSHRTGGETQYF
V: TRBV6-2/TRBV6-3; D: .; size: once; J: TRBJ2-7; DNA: TGTGCCAGCAGTTACTCGATGGTCGAGCAGTACTTC; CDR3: CASSYSMVEQYF
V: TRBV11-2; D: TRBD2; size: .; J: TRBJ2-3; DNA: TGTGCCAGCAGCACCAACCCTGCGGGAGAACCGCAGTATTTT; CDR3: CASSTNPAGEPQYF
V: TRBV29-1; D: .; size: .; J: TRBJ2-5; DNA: TGCAGCGTTGTCCGATGGAGGGGGCGGGAGACCCAGTACTTC; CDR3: CSVVRWRGRETQYF
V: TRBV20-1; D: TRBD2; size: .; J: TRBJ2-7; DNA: TGCAGTGCTCTGGGACTAGCAGATTCCTACGAGCAGTACTTC; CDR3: CSALGLADSYEQYF
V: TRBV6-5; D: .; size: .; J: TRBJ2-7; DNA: TGTGCCAGCAGTCCCTATGGCGGCAGGCACGAGCAGTACTTC; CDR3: CASSPYGGRHEQYF
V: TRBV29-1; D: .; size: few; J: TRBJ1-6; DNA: TGCAGCGCCAGAGATCGGGGTAATTCACCCCTCCACTTT; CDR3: CSARDRGNSPLHF
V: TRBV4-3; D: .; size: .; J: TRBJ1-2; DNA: TGCGCCAGCAGCCAAGATCTTAACGGGGGACTTACTAACTATGGCTACACCTTC; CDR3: CASSQDLNGGLTNYGYTF
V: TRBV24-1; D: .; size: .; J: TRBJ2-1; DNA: TGTGCCACCACTGGGCCTCCAAACAATGAGCAGTTCTTC; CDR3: CATTGPPNNEQFF
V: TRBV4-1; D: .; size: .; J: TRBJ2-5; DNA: TGCGCCAGCAGCCAAGGTCGACGCCACCAAGAGACCCAGTACTTC; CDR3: CASSQGRRHQETQYF
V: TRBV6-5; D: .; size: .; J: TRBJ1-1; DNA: TGTGCCAGCAGTTTGATGGGGAACACTGAAGCTTTCTTT; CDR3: CASSLMGNTEAFF
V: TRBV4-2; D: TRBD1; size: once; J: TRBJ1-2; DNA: TGTGCCAGCAGCCAAGATCCAGGCCCGGGACAGGGTGTCTATGGCTACACCTTC; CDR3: CASSQDPGPGQGVYGYTF
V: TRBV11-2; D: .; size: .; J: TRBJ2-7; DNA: TGTGCCAGCAGCTCGTCCATTATATCCTACGAGCAGTACTTC; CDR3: CASSSSIISYEQYF
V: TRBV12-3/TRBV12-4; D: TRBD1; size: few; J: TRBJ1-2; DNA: TGTGCCAGCAGTGCCGTGGGACAGGGCTATGGCTACACCTTC; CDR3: CASSAVGQGYGYTF
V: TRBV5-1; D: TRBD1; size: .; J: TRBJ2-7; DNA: TGCGCCAGCAGTGTTTGGGACAGAGGGGACGAGCAGTACTTC; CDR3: CASSVWDRGDEQYF
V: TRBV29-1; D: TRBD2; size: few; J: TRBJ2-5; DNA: TGCAGCGTACCGGGACTAGCAGGGGAGACCCAGTACTTC; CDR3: CSVPGLAGETQYF
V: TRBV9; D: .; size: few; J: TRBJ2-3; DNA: TGTGCCAGCAGCCCTCGGACTAATACAGATACGCAGTATTTT; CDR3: CASSPRTNTDTQYF
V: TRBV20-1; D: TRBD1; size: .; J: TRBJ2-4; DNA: TGCAGTGCTACCCCCCGGGACAGGGTTAAAAACATTCAGTACTTC; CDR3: CSATPRDRVKNIQYF
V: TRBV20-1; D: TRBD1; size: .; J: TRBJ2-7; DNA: TGCAGTGCGAGTAGACAGGGGTTCTACGAGCAGTACTTC; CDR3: CSASRQGFYEQYF
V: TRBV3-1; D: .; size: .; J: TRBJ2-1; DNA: TGTGCCAGCAGCCAGCGGTTTCGGCGGGCAACCAATGAGCAGTTCTTC; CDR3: CASSQRFRRATNEQFF
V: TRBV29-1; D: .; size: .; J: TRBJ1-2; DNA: TGCAGCGTTGTCGGAGGAAAGATACCCTATGGCTACACCTTC; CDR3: CSVVGGKIPYGYTF
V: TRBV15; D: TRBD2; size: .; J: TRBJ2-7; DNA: TGTGCCACCAGCAGAGTAAGGCCTAGCGGGCGTCTCTACGAGCAGTACTTC; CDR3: CATSRVRPSGRLYEQYF
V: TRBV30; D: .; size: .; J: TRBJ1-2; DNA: TGTGCCTGGAGTGTACTATCCCGGCATGGCTACACCTTC; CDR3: CAWSVLSRHGYTF
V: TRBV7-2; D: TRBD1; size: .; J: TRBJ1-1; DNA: TGTGCCAGCAGCTCACCCCACACAGGGACAGAGAACACTGAAGCTTTCTTT; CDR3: CASSSPHTGTENTEAFF
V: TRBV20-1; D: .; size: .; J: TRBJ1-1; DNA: TGCAGTGCTAAAGCCCTTGAGGGCGAGGGCACTGAAGCTTTCTTT; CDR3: CSAKALEGEGTEAFF
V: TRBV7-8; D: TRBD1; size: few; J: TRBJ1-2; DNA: TGTGCCAGCAGCCTGGCGGGACAGGGGACTAACTATGGCTACACCTTC; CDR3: CASSLAGQGTNYGYTF
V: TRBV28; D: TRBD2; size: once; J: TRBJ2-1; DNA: TGTGCCGGAAGCGGGGCTAGCGGATACAATGAGCAGTTCTTC; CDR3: CAGSGASGYNEQFF
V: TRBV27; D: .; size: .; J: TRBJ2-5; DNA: TGTGCCAGCAGTTTATGGGGGCTAAGTCAAGAGACCCAGTACTTC; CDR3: CASSLWGLSQETQYF
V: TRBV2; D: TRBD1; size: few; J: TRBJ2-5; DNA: TGTGCCAGCATTCGGGACAGCCAAGAGACCCAGTACTTC; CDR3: CASIRDSQETQYF
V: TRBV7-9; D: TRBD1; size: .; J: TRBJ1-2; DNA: TGTGCCAGCAGCCCCTCCCAGGGGGCACGTGGCTACACCTTC; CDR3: CASSPSQGARGYTF